The clone carrying this T cell receptor beta chain turned up a few times. The antigen is undetermined. The sample originates from a study of cytomegalovirus exposure and HLA in healthy donors. Study findings and constraints: In a later analysis, HLA-C alleles had the fewest associated TCRs, DRB1 alleles the most.

It was with 60 Vbeta and 13 Jbeta primers that the PCR ran. Here immunoSEQ multiplex PCR was the method, and the copy in TCRdb shows in-frame clones only, minus some. The profile shows about 98,000 clones, around 81% of them singletons. After removal of 2 bases from V and 5 bases from J, the junction contained 8 bases not matched to a gene. The CDR3 consists of 15 residues. CDR1 MGHRA and CDR2 YSYEKL come from the germline V gene. This chain connects TRBV4-1 to TRBJ1-1; 7 bases are a match to TRBD1. The specimen sequenced was PBMCs. The clonotype comes from a female donor in good health and CMV-seropositive. This CDR3 is CASSQTTGWETEAFF. CDR3 nucleotide sequence: TGCGCCAGCAGCCAAACGACAGGGTGGGAGACTGAAGCTTTCTTT.